The TCR beta chain described here comes from a study of shared clonotypes between healthy human individuals. Across the whole study: CD4 naive and CD4 memory each took three plates per donor, while CD8 naive took two and CD8 memory one. Study-wide results and limits: Clonotypes that were shared across a handful of donors made up roughly 5% of naive CD4 clonotypes.

A remark on this clone: As yet, its antigen is unknown.

The deep-level immunoSEQ assay was used. Genomic DNA of each subset was evenly split across several immunoSEQ plates. Sequencing used immunoSEQ multiplex PCR; TCRdb keeps in-frame clones, though not all of them. Found here are millions of clones, over 85% of them singletons; the top ten hold about 0.13%. This CDR3 has 14 amino acids. Germline V gene sequence: CDR1 MDHEN, CDR2 SYDVKM. J gave up 3 bases and V 0 bases, and 1 base lay outside the gene matches. The source is a man aged 18 to 29 in good health. V usage is TRBV28 and J usage is TRBJ2-7; 8 nucleotides match TRBD1. The sample comprised naive CD4+ T cells sorted from blood. Subset in this sample: CD45RA+ positively selected. The CDR3 coding sequence is TGTGCCAGCAGTTTATGGACAGGGGTCTACGAGCAGTACTTC. Encoded protein: CASSLWTGVYEQYF.